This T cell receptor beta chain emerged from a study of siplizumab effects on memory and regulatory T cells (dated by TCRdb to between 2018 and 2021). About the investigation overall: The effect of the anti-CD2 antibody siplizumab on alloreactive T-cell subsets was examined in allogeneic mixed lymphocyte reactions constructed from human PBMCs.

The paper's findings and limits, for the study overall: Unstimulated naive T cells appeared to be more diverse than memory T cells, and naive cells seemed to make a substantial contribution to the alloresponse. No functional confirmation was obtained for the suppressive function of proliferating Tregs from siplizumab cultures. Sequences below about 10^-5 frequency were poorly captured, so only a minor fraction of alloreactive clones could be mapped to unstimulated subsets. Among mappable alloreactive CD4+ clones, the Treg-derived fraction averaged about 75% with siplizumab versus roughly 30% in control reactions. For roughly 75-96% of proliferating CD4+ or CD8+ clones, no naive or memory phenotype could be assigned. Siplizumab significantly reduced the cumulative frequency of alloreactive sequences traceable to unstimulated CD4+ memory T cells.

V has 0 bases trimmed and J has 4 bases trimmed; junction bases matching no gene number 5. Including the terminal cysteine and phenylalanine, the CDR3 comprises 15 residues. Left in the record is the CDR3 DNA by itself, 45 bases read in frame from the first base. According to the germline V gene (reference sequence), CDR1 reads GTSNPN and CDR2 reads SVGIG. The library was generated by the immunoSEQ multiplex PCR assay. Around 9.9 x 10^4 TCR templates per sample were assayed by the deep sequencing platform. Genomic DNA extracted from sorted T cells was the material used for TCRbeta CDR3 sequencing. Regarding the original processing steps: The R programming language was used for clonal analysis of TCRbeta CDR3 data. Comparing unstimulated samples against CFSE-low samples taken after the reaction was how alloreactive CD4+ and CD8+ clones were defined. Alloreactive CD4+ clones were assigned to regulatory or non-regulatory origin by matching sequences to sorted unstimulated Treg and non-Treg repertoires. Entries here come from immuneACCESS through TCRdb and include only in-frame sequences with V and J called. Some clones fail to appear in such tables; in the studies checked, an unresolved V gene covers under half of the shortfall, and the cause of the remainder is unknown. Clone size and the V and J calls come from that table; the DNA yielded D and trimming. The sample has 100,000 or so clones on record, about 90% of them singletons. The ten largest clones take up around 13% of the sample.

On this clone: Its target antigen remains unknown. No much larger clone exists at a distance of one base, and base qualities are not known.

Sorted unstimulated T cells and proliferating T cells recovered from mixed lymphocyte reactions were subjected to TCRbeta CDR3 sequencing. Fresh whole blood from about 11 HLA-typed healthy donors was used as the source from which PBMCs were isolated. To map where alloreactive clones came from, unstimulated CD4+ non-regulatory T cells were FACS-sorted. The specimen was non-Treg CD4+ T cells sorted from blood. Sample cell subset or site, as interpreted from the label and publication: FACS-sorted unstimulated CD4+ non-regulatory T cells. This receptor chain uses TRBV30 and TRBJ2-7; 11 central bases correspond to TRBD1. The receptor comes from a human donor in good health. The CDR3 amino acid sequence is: CAWSVRDRGVYEQYF. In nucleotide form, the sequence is TGTGCCTGGAGTGTACGGGACAGGGGGGTATACGAGCAGTACTTC.